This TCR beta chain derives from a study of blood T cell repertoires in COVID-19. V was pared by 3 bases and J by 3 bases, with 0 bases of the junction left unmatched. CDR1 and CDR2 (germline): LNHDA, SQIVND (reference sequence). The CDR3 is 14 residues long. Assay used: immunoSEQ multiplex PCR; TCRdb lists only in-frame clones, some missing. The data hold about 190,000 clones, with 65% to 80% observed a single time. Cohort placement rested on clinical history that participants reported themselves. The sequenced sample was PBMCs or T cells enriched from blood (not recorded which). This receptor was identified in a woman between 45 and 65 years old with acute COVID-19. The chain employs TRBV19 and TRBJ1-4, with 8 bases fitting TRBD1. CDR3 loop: CASSMTGANEKLFF. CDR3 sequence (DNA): TGTGCCAGTAGTATGACAGGGGCTAATGAAAAACTGTTTTTT.